The 31 T cell receptor beta chains below come from one sample, sequenced in a study of T cell responses to AZD1222 COVID-19 vaccine. Measured with immunoSEQ multiplex PCR; TCRdb has only the in-frame clones, and not every one. This sample has fewer than 90,000 clones, with about nine tenths found just once. This sample comprised peripheral blood, obtained on day 0 of AZD1222 vaccination. These receptors originate from an adult in good health.

This CDR3 is CASSPRTSGTPDTQYF. The DNA of the CDR3 is TGTGCCAGCAGCCCCCGGACTAGCGGGACCCCGGATACGCAGTATTTT. The chain uses TRBV7-9 and TRBJ2-3, with 12 nucleotides matching TRBD2. V shed 5 bases, J shed 6 bases, and the junction held 9 bases outside the gene matches. The germline V gene encodes CDR1 SEHNR and CDR2 FQNEAQ (reference sequence). The CDR3 extends over 16 amino acids. The entire variable domain, with the rest obtained from reference TRBV7-9 and TRBJ2-3, is as follows: DTGVSQNPRHKITKRGQNVTFRCDPISEHNRLYWYRQTLGQGPEFLTYFQNEAQLEKSRLLSDRFSAERPKGSFSTLEIQRTEQGDSAMYLCASSPRTSGTPDTQYFGPGTRLTVL.

This chain links TRBV29-1 with TRBJ2-5, with D tentatively TRBD1 (6 bases). Trimming shortened V by 7 bases and J by 1 base, and 10 bases separated the two germline ends. CDR1 and CDR2 (germline): SQVTM, ANQGSEA. This CDR3 has 12 amino acids. CDR3 protein: CSARTVQETQYF. CDR3 DNA sequence: TGCAGCGCCCGGACAGTCCAAGAGACCCAGTACTTC. Full variable domain (rest looked up from reference TRBV29-1 and TRBJ2-5): SAVISQKPSRDICQRGTSLTIQCQVDSQVTMMFWYRQQPGQSLTLIATANQGSEATYESGFVIDKFPISRPNLTFSTLTVSNMSPEDSSIYLCSARTVQETQYFGPGTRLLVL.

The CDR3 DNA reads as TGCGCCAGCAGCCAAGCACTTGGGGGCCTGACTGAAGCTTTCTTT. Protein: CASSQALGGLTEAFF. The chain uses TRBV4-1 and TRBJ1-1; tentative D call: TRBD1 (6 bases). V was trimmed by 1 base and J by 5 bases, leaving 14 bases between them. Germline loops: CDR1 MGHRA, CDR2 YSYEKL. This CDR3 region has 15 residues.

The CDR3 region is CASSFSTTGPLSGANVLTF. CDR3 sequence (DNA): TGTGCCAGCAGTTTTTCCACGACAGGGCCCCTCTCTGGGGCCAACGTCCTGACTTTC. This chain joins TRBV27 and TRBJ2-6; 7 positions agree with TRBD1. Germline loops: CDR1 MNHEY, CDR2 SMNVEV (reference sequence). The V segment lost 3 bases and the J segment 0 bases; nucleotides outside the gene matches: 11. This CDR3 comprises 19 residues.

The chain combines TRBV11-3 with TRBJ2-1; TRBD2 matches 13 bases. The germline CDR1 and CDR2 sequences are SGHNT and YENEEA. The CDR3 runs to 15 residues. The ends lost 5 bases at V and 12 bases at J; junction bases unmatched: 10. DNA of the CDR3: TGTGCCAGCAGCCCAAGGACTAGCGGGAGTGGTGGGCAGTTCTTC. Amino acid sequence: CASSPRTSGSGGQFF.

The CDR3 nucleotides are TGCAGCGTTGAAGCGACAGCAGGAAACACCATATATTTT. Amino acid sequence: CSVEATAGNTIYF. The chain carries TRBV29-1 and TRBJ1-3; D is possibly TRBD1 (5 bases). This CDR3 contains 13 residues. Germline V lookup: CDR1 SQVTM, CDR2 ANQGSEA. With 1 base removed from V and 4 bases from J, the gap between germline ends came to 8 bases.

CDR3 bases: TGTGCCAGCAGTGACCGGAAAAACACTGAAGCTTTCTTT. Residues: CASSDRKNTEAFF. The chain uses TRBV6-4 and TRBJ1-1; no definite D call. The V gene lost 2 bases and the J gene lost 2 bases, with 6 bases spanning the gap. From germline, CDR1 is MRHNA and CDR2 SNTAGT. The CDR3 spans 13 residues.

The chain couples TRBV3-1 (or the pseudogene TRBV3-2) to TRBJ1-2, with TRBD1 as a possible D gene (6 bases). Trimming took 5 bases from V and 4 from J, leaving 11 bases between them. This CDR3 comprises 13 residues. Germline V lookup: CDR1 LGHDT, CDR2 YNNKEL (reference sequence). The CDR3 reads CASSGWGLYGYTF. The DNA for the CDR3 is TGTGCCAGCAGCGGGTGGGGGCTCTATGGCTACACCTTC.

The rearrangement links TRBV5-5 to TRBJ1-1; no clear D. Germline lookup yields CDR1 SGHKS and CDR2 YYEKEE (reference sequence). The CDR3 is made up of 14 amino acids. V dropped 3 bases and J dropped 1 base, with 10 bases sitting between them. CDR3 amino acids: CASSSIPPNTEAFF. DNA of the CDR3: TGTGCCAGCAGCTCTATCCCCCCGAACACTGAAGCTTTCTTT.

The CDR3, as DNA: TGTGCCAGCAGCCCCGCCCCGGCCAGGGGCGTGGGGGGCATATATTTT. Its translation: CASSPAPARGVGGIYF. This chain joins TRBV5-4 and TRBJ1-3, with a possible D match to TRBD1 (6 bases). CDR3 length equals 16 residues. V was clipped by 4 bases and J by 12 bases, with 26 bases between them. In germline, CDR1 is SGHNT, CDR2 YYREEE (reference sequence).

The chain links TRBV25-1 to TRBJ2-1, with a possible D match to TRBD1 (6 bases). Germline assignment: CDR1 MGHDK and CDR2 SYGVNS. The CDR3 is made up of 13 amino acids. The ends were cut back, 2 bases at V and 10 bases at J, with 12 bases in the middle. CDR3 protein: CASSEPAGTEQFF. Here the CDR3 DNA reads TGTGCCAGCAGTGAACCTGCCGGGACAGAGCAGTTCTTC. Variable domain in full (rest from reference TRBV25-1 and TRBJ2-1): EADIYQTPRYLVIGTGKKITLECSQTMGHDKMYWYQQDPGMELHLIHYSYGVNSTEKGDLSSESTVSRIRTEHFPLTLESARPSHTSQYLCASSEPAGTEQFFGPGTRLTVL.

The rearrangement links TRBV11-3 to TRBJ1-2; TRBD1 might be the D (6 bases). V lost 5 bases, J lost 4 bases, and 20 bases lay in between. CDR3 size: 16 residues. From germline, CDR1 is SGHNT and CDR2 YENEEA. CDR3 amino acids: CASSPRGGGPSYGYTF. The DNA for the CDR3 is TGTGCCAGCAGCCCAAGAGGCGGGGGCCCCTCCTATGGCTACACCTTC.

The chain uses TRBV5-6 and TRBJ1-6; 10 bases fit TRBD1. V shed 2 bases, J shed 6 bases, and the junction held 11 bases outside the gene matches. Germline V gene sequence: CDR1 SGHDT, CDR2 YYEEEE. CDR3 length equals 18 residues. CDR3 region: CASSFRAGQGDSNSPLHF. The CDR3 DNA is TGTGCCAGCAGCTTTCGCGCAGGACAGGGGGATTCTAATTCACCCCTCCACTTT.

This sequence joins TRBV5-1 and TRBJ1-2; TRBD1 agrees at 7 bases. Losses at the gene ends were 4 bases for V and 9 bases for J; bases not matched to a gene: 12. The CDR3 is 14 amino acids. Germline V gene data show CDR1 as SGHRS and CDR2 as YFSETQ. The CDR3 coding sequence is TGCGCCAGCAGCCTGGCAGGGTCAGGGGGAAGCTACACCTTC. It translates to CASSLAGSGGSYTF.

The J gene is TRBJ2-7, the V gene TRBV11-3, with no clear D. The germline gives CDR1 SGHNT, CDR2 YENEEA. Trimming stripped 2 bases from V and 0 bases from J, with 8 bases between. The CDR3 totals 14 residues. This CDR3 is CASSLLVNSYEQYF. CDR3 DNA sequence: TGTGCCAGCAGCTTACTTGTTAACTCCTACGAGCAGTACTTC.

J is TRBJ2-1 and V is TRBV14, with D possibly being TRBD2 (7 bases). The CDR3 loop spans 15 amino acids. CDR1 is SGHDN, CDR2 FVKESK, per germline. Trimming left V 4 bases short and J 3 bases short, with 13 bases between. CDR3 DNA: TGTGCCAGCAGCCCAGGCGGGGGCGGCTACAATGAGCAGTTCTTC. It yields the protein CASSPGGGGYNEQFF.

The gene calls are TRBV2 and TRBJ2-7; 7 nucleotides agree with TRBD2. V shed 3 bases and J 5 bases; nucleotides not matched to a gene: 4. The CDR3 is made up of 13 amino acids. Germline V lookup: CDR1 SNHLY, CDR2 FYNNEI. The CDR3 reads CASSDLAGDEQYF. The CDR3 coding sequence is TGTGCCAGCAGTGATTTGGCGGGAGACGAGCAGTACTTC.

The V gene is TRBV7-8, the J gene TRBJ1-1; D is unclear. The germline CDR1 and CDR2 sequences are SGHVS and FQNEAQ. V lost 5 bases to trimming and J lost 0 bases, with 13 bases between them. The CDR3 totals 15 residues. CDR3 sequence (DNA): TGTGCCAGCAGCCGCCGGGTGGCGATGAACACTGAAGCTTTCTTT. This gives the protein CASSRRVAMNTEAFF.

The rearrangement links TRBV19 to TRBJ1-5, with D possibly matching TRBD1 (5 bases). The CDR3 has 16 amino acids. Germline CDR1 is LNHDA and CDR2 is SQIVND (reference sequence). V lost 1 base and J lost 3, with 13 bases in between. The CDR3 DNA follows: TGTGCCAGTAGTATAGTCAGGACCGGGGCCAATCAGCCCCAGCATTTT. Encoded protein: CASSIVRTGANQPQHF.

V and J are TRBV7-9 and TRBJ1-3; a weak D match, TRBD1 (6 bases). V was pared by 8 bases and J by 0 bases, with 14 bases between. Looked up from germline, CDR1 is SEHNR and CDR2 is FQNEAQ (reference sequence). The CDR3 totals 15 residues. This CDR3 is CASHIQGLSGNTIYF. The CDR3 DNA sequence: TGTGCCAGCCACATACAGGGACTCTCTGGAAACACCATATATTTT.

This rearrangement joins TRBV29-1 to TRBJ2-7; TRBD1 agrees at 8 bases. The length of the CDR3 is 12 residues. J gave up 2 bases and V 5 bases, and 2 bases lay outside the gene matches. CDR1 is SQVTM, CDR2 ANQGSEA, per germline. CDR3 sequence: CSVLTGAYEQYF. CDR3 sequence (DNA): TGCAGCGTTTTGACAGGGGCCTACGAGCAGTACTTC.

This clone has just one count. The CDR3 region is CASSLGSTGNTIYF. The CDR3 nucleotides are TGTGCCAGCAGCTTAGGGTCGACTGGAAACACCATATATTTT. The V gene is TRBV5-4, the J gene TRBJ1-3; D is ambiguous. The CDR3 contains 14 residues. Per germline, CDR1 SGHNT and CDR2 YYREEE (reference sequence). Trimming pared 2 bases from V and 2 bases from J, leaving 8 bases between.

The rearrangement joins TRBV30 to TRBJ1-1, with D unresolved. The CDR3 length is 14 residues. Germline values: CDR1 GTSNPN, CDR2 SVGIG (reference sequence). V lost 4 bases to trimming and J lost 0 bases, with 12 bases between them. CDR3 coding DNA: TGTGCCTGGATACCCAGCGCTTTGAACACTGAAGCTTTCTTT. Translation: CAWIPSALNTEAFF.

The rearrangement uses TRBV18 and TRBJ1-2; no clear D. V shed 3 bases and J shed 8 bases, with 7 bases lying between them. The CDR3 spans 11 residues. The germline V gene has CDR1 KGHSH and CDR2 LQKENI. The CDR3 DNA reads TGTGCCAGCTCACCGTCGGACGGCTACACCTTC. Its protein is CASSPSDGYTF.

This sequence joins TRBV3-1 (or the pseudogene TRBV3-2) and TRBJ1-5; a weak D match, TRBD1 (6 bases). Trimming cost V 0 bases and J 6 bases, with 12 bases left between them. There are 15 residues in the CDR3. Looked up from germline, CDR1 is LGHDT and CDR2 is YNNKEL (reference sequence). The CDR3 here is CASSQDGQTFQPQHF. The DNA of the CDR3 is TGTGCCAGCAGCCAAGATGGACAGACCTTTCAGCCCCAGCATTTT.

The chain employs TRBV3-1 (or the pseudogene TRBV3-2) and TRBJ2-1; no clear D gene. There are 14 residues in the CDR3. Per the germline V gene, CDR1 is LGHDT and CDR2 is YNNKEL (reference sequence). V was trimmed by 0 bases and J by 6 bases, leaving 9 bases between them. As DNA, the CDR3 is TGTGCCAGCAGCCAAGATGGAACGACCAATGAGCAGTTCTTC. Its protein is CASSQDGTTNEQFF.

V and J are TRBV5-1 and TRBJ1-4; D remains ambiguous. The ends were cut back, 5 bases at V and 0 bases at J, with 11 bases in the middle. The CDR3 has 15 amino acids. Germline V CDR1 and CDR2: SGHRS, YFSETQ. CDR3 sequence (DNA): TGCGCCAGCAGTAGGGATATTGCAACTAATGAAAAACTGTTTTTT. Protein product: CASSRDIATNEKLFF.

This chain connects TRBV5-4 to TRBJ2-1; a weak D match, TRBD2 (5 bases). The V gene lost 2 bases and the J gene lost 0 bases, with 9 bases spanning the gap. The CDR3 extends over 15 amino acids. Germline CDR1 and CDR2: SGHNT and YYREEE (reference sequence). The CDR3 sequence: CASSFRTGSYNEQFF. The CDR3 nucleotides read TGTGCCAGCAGCTTTAGGACTGGCTCCTACAATGAGCAGTTCTTC.

J is TRBJ2-3 and V is TRBV10-2, with 10 nucleotides matching TRBD1. After removal of 4 bases from V and 3 bases from J, the junction contained 7 bases not matched to a gene. Looked up from germline, CDR1 is WSHSY and CDR2 is SAAADI. The CDR3 loop spans 16 amino acids. CDR3 sequence reads: CASSGSTGGWTDTQYF. DNA for the CDR3: TGCGCCAGCAGTGGCTCGACAGGGGGCTGGACAGATACGCAGTATTTT.

The V call is TRBV7-6, the J call TRBJ2-3; D assignment may be TRBD1 or TRBD2 (6 bases each). V lost 8 bases and J lost 3, with 18 bases in between. CDR3 length equals 15 residues. Germline CDR1 is SGHVS and CDR2 is FNYEAQ. The CDR3 here is CASHSGAGGTDTQYF. CDR3 bases: TGTGCCAGCCACTCGGGGGCGGGTGGGACAGATACGCAGTATTTT.

The chain recombines TRBV19 with TRBJ1-3; no definite D call. This CDR3 is built from 11 residues. Trimming removed 10 bases at V and 1 base at J, with 5 bases between. Germline CDR1 is LNHDA and CDR2 is SQIVND (reference sequence). In DNA, the CDR3 is TGTGCCATTCCTTCTGGAAACACCATATATTTT. Residues: CAIPSGNTIYF. The complete variable domain, with remaining parts taken from reference TRBV19 and TRBJ1-3, reads DGGITQSPKYLFRKEGQNVTLSCEQNLNHDAMYWYRQDPGQGLRLIYYSQIVNDFQKGDIAEGYSVSREKKESFPLTVTSAQKNPTAFYLCAIPSGNTIYFGEGSWLTVV.